Listed below are T cell receptor beta chains from one sample, sequenced in a study of cytomegalovirus exposure and HLA in healthy donors. Measured with immunoSEQ multiplex PCR; TCRdb has only the in-frame clones, and not every one. Among about 110,000 clones listed, 70% to 90% were seen once. Material: PBMCs. These receptor sequences come from a woman in her 30s in good health and CMV-seropositive. The conserved cysteine and the conserved F or W are not part of the CDR3 here. Each record gives: V gene, CDR3 length, J gene, CDR3 protein.

v_call: TRBV4-3; cdr3_length: 14; j_call: TRBJ1-5; cdr3_aa: ASSQVHTGPHQPQH
v_call: TRBV9; cdr3_length: 11; j_call: TRBJ2-3; cdr3_aa: ASSVDVFDTQY
v_call: TRBV12-5; cdr3_length: 12; j_call: TRBJ2-5; cdr3_aa: ASGQIGVQETQY
v_call: TRBV2; cdr3_length: 11; j_call: TRBJ2-7; cdr3_aa: ASKGQGAWEQY
v_call: TRBV4-1; cdr3_length: 15; j_call: TRBJ2-1; cdr3_aa: ASSQNTLAGGYNEQF
v_call: TRBV5-4; cdr3_length: 13; j_call: TRBJ2-3; cdr3_aa: ASSLGGRAGDTQY
v_call: TRBV21-1; cdr3_length: 11; j_call: TRBJ2-1; cdr3_aa: ASSWRTWDEQF
v_call: TRBV7-9; cdr3_length: 13; j_call: TRBJ1-3; cdr3_aa: ASSFGLSSGNTIY
v_call: TRBV7-2; cdr3_length: 16; j_call: TRBJ2-6; cdr3_aa: ASSFMSGSGSGANVLT
v_call: TRBV6-5; cdr3_length: 11; j_call: TRBJ2-1; cdr3_aa: ASRPTGSSEQF
v_call: TRBV19; cdr3_length: 14; j_call: TRBJ2-1; cdr3_aa: ASSVETGDSSNEQF
v_call: TRBV2; cdr3_length: 10; j_call: TRBJ2-7; cdr3_aa: ASRDTGYEQY
v_call: TRBV27; cdr3_length: 16; j_call: TRBJ2-1; cdr3_aa: ASSPYPWLAGLADEQF
v_call: TRBV4-2; cdr3_length: 12; j_call: TRBJ2-3; cdr3_aa: ASSQERGTDTQY
v_call: TRBV9; cdr3_length: 10; j_call: TRBJ2-1; cdr3_aa: ASSGSEREQF
v_call: TRBV7-9; cdr3_length: 11; j_call: TRBJ2-7; cdr3_aa: ASRGQGTYEQY
v_call: TRBV19; cdr3_length: 17; j_call: TRBJ2-1; cdr3_aa: ASSPGLAGRFQEYNEQF
v_call: TRBV19; cdr3_length: 12; j_call: TRBJ2-1; cdr3_aa: ASSIERQGHEQF
v_call: TRBV5-6; cdr3_length: 14; j_call: TRBJ2-1; cdr3_aa: ASSLGISLLQDEQF
v_call: TRBV7-2; cdr3_length: 11; j_call: TRBJ2-2; cdr3_aa: ASSLRSTGELF
v_call: TRBV11-3; cdr3_length: 16; j_call: TRBJ1-3; cdr3_aa: ASSLITEDRDGRNTIY
v_call: TRBV7-2; cdr3_length: 15; j_call: TRBJ2-2; cdr3_aa: ASSLGVLATLRGELF
v_call: TRBV27; cdr3_length: 18; j_call: TRBJ2-3; cdr3_aa: ASRQANMRDSGRSTDTQY
v_call: TRBV9; cdr3_length: 13; j_call: TRBJ2-7; cdr3_aa: ASSVGQGAMGEQY
v_call: TRBV5-4; cdr3_length: 12; j_call: TRBJ2-3; cdr3_aa: ASSSGGDTDTQY